This TCR beta chain comes out of a study of T cells expressing NK-cell markers. The overall study: The sequencing cohort of eight donors included seven HCMV-seropositive individuals and one seronegative individual.

TCRdb re-called the 5' RACE reads and catalogs CDR3 proteins one per entry, DNA excluded. Listed are about 460,000 distinct CDR3 sequences; 1.4% falls within the top ten. This CDR3 has 14 amino acids. This chain uses TRBV21-1 with TRBJ2-5; lacking DNA, the TRBD2 call made by TCRdb goes unchecked. TRBV21-1 corresponds to a pseudogene. This receptor was identified in a woman aged 50 to 65 in good health. The sample was blood T cells: a sorted CD56 or NKG2C T cell subset, CD4+ or CD8+ T cells, or bulk PBMC T cells (not recorded which). The CDR3 region is CASSKGASGETQYF.